This TCR beta chain was recovered during a study of CD8 T cells in Susac syndrome (dated by TCRdb to about 2019). Broadly, across the study: Repertoire sequencing was used to test whether CD8+ T cell activation and differentiation in Susac syndrome was antigen driven. The study compared CD8+ T cell repertoire clonality among 12 healthy donors, approximately 14 Susac syndrome patients and around 16 multiple sclerosis patients.

Peripheral blood CD8+ and CD4+ T cells from healthy donors, Susac syndrome patients and multiple sclerosis patients were profiled using high-throughput TCR beta sequencing. Treatment-naive patients with stable or active relapsing-remitting disease fulfilling revised McDonald criteria were used as multiple sclerosis controls. Bulk CD8+ and CD4+ T cells were purified by magnetic negative isolation, while CD8+ TEMRA cells were enriched using FACS. Blood was collected in EDTA tubes and processed within 24 hours, with PBMCs isolated through density gradient centrifugation. PBMCs intended for TCR sequencing were cryopreserved in liquid nitrogen and thawed later in a water bath at 37 degrees C. The sorted or isolated CD4+, CD8+ and CD8+ TEMRA cells reached a purity of at least 90%. RNA was extracted with the RNeasy kit and roughly 0.45 to 1 ug was reverse transcribed using random hexamers. The immunoSEQ multiplex PCR assay, which covers 54 Vbeta and 13 Jbeta segments, was used to amplify TCR beta CDR3 regions. PCR amplification bias was corrected using a synthetic template baseline for primer optimization and computational correction. The authors' pipeline ran thus. Only productive sequences were kept, with reads annotated to V, D and J genes according to IMGT and analyzed in immunoSEQ Analyzer. Clonality was calculated as one minus the Shannon entropy normalized by log2 of the number of productive unique sequences. For each patient and control, public and private clones were evaluated among the 100 most prevalent clones. Clones were defined as Susac-specific when absent from the healthy and MS cohorts, from fewer than 1,200 published viral clones and from other ImmuneACCESS disease sequences. In TCRdb, the public reads were trimmed at Q25 with fastp and aligned with MiXCR, with productive beta chains retained. CDR3 protein sequences are deduplicated, and each keeps its most common genes and DNA. TCRdb, rather than the study authors, made the V and J calls. Here the sample has about 280,000 distinct CDR3 sequences; approximately 85% occur a single time. The top ten clonotypes cover about 0.11% of the sample.

The CDR3 contains 16 residues, cysteine and phenylalanine counted. The kept DNA is CDR3 alone, 48 bases in frame from the first base. The germline V gene (reference sequence) supplies CDR1 MNHEY and CDR2 SMNVEV. Unmatched junction bases come to 10, with V trimmed by 2 bases and J by 6 bases. Turning to this clonotype: Its antigen has not been determined. Per-nucleotide qualities are absent, and no much larger clonotype sits a single base away.

Study-wide conclusions, independent of this receptor: The number of individuals in the TCR sequencing and HLA analysis was acknowledged as relatively small.

The chain is encoded by TRBV27 joined to TRBJ2-3, and TRBD1 matches 8 of the central bases. Material: CD8+ T cells from PBMCs. The TCR originated in a human donor with multiple sclerosis. This receptor has the CDR3 CASSLTHPQGADTQYF. The sequenced DNA is TGTGCCAGCAGTTTAACCCACCCCCAGGGGGCGGATACGCAGTATTTT.